These 16 T cell receptor beta chains originate from one sample sequenced in a study of cytomegalovirus exposure and HLA in healthy donors. The PCR was carried out with 60 Vbeta primers and 13 Jbeta primers. This table comes from immunoSEQ multiplex PCR, and its TCRdb copy is limited to in-frame clones, with some not included. This table holds tens of thousands of clones. Source material: PBMCs. The receptor source for this set is a woman between 40 and 50 years old in good health and CMV-seronegative.

This chain joins TRBV10-1 and TRBJ1-1, with 7 nucleotides matching TRBD1. This CDR3 comprises 19 residues. The ends lost 2 bases at V and 0 bases at J; junction bases unmatched: 15. In germline, CDR1 is WNHNN, CDR2 SYGVQD (reference sequence). CDR3 bases: TGCGCCAGCAGTGAGGAAGGAGACAGGGAGATTGGCATGAACACTGAAGCTTTCTTT. Translating gives CASSEEGDREIGMNTEAFF.

The chain employs TRBV4-3 and TRBJ2-5; 8 bases line up with TRBD1. Trimming removed 1 base from V and 5 bases from J; junction bases left unmatched: 9. Germline values: CDR1 LGHNA, CDR2 YSLEER. The CDR3 is 16 amino acids. The CDR3 nucleotides read TGCGCCAGCAGCCAAGGGGGCGCAGGGGGCTTTGAGACCCAGTACTTC. Protein sequence: CASSQGGAGGFETQYF.

The rearrangement joins TRBV27 to TRBJ2-7; D perhaps matches TRBD2 (5 bases). Germline CDR1 and CDR2: MNHEY and SMNVEV (reference sequence). The germline V and J ends were trimmed by 2 bases and 5 bases, with 13 bases remaining between them. The CDR3 has 14 amino acids. CDR3 coding DNA: TGTGCCAGCAGTTTACTAGCCCTCAAAGACGAGCAGTACTTC. This translates into CASSLLALKDEQYF.

The V call is TRBV29-1, the J call TRBJ1-1; no clear D. With 7 bases removed from V and 4 bases from J, the gap between germline ends came to 19 bases. Germline assignment: CDR1 SQVTM and CDR2 ANQGSEA. CDR3 length: 14 residues. CDR3 loop: CSGTMNTGATEAFF. The CDR3 coding sequence is TGCAGCGGAACGATGAATACGGGAGCCACTGAAGCTTTCTTT.

The chain joins TRBV30 to TRBJ1-6; no clear D gene. The CDR3 spans 13 residues. V lost 7 bases and J lost 10, with 17 bases in between. Germline lookup yields CDR1 GTSNPN and CDR2 SVGIG (reference sequence). CDR3 in DNA: TGTGCCTCATGGAGCAAGACGGGGTCACCCCTCCACTTT. This gives the protein CASWSKTGSPLHF.

V is TRBV27 and J is TRBJ1-2; D not certain. The CDR3 runs to 13 residues. From germline, CDR1 is MNHEY and CDR2 SMNVEV (reference sequence). The ends were cut back, 3 bases at V and 4 bases at J, with 9 bases in the middle. The DNA for the CDR3 is TGTGCCAGCAGTTTCGGCCCAGGCTATGGCTACACCTTC. The encoded protein is CASSFGPGYGYTF.

The CDR3 bases are TGTGCCAGCAGCTTAACGGGAGATGAGCAGTTCTTC. Translating it yields CASSLTGDEQFF. V and J are TRBV7-2 and TRBJ2-1; tentatively, D is TRBD2 (6 bases). The V and J ends lost 2 bases and 8 bases respectively, with 7 bases between them. Germline V gene data show CDR1 as SGHTA and CDR2 as FQGNSA. The CDR3 is made up of 12 amino acids.

CDR3 protein: CASSSTGSSYNSPLHF. CDR3 DNA sequence: TGTGCCAGCAGCTCGACAGGGAGCTCCTATAATTCACCCCTCCACTTT. The chain has TRBV5-8 and TRBJ1-6; 7 bases align to TRBD1. The germline CDR1 and CDR2 sequences are SGHTS and YDEGEE. The CDR3 length is 16 residues. With 3 bases clipped from V and 0 bases from J, the junction kept 3 bases outside the gene matches.

The V call is TRBV19, the J call TRBJ1-1, with D possibly being TRBD1 (5 bases). V gave up 4 bases and J gave up 1 base, with 7 bases separating them. This CDR3 contains 13 residues. Germline values: CDR1 LNHDA, CDR2 SQIVND (reference sequence). The CDR3 nucleotides are TGTGCCAGTAGTACGCAGGGGAACACTGAAGCTTTCTTT. Its protein product is CASSTQGNTEAFF.

The chain combines TRBV7-2 with TRBJ2-3; unclear D gene. Trimming cost V 0 bases and J 4 bases, with 11 bases left between them. Looked up from germline, CDR1 is SGHTA and CDR2 is FQGNSA. The CDR3 runs 15 residues. CDR3 sequence: CASSLASLGADTQYF. For the CDR3, the DNA is TGTGCCAGCAGCTTAGCGAGCCTAGGCGCAGATACGCAGTATTTT.

V is TRBV28 and J is TRBJ1-4; 7 bases agree with TRBD1. The germline gives CDR1 MDHEN, CDR2 SYDVKM. CDR3 length: 15 residues. V lost 5 bases and J lost 6; bases outside the gene matches: 9. CDR3 coding DNA: TGTGCCAGCAGTCAGCCAAGGGGGCGCGATGAAAAACTGTTTTTT. Its protein is CASSQPRGRDEKLFF.

The V gene is TRBV7-8, the J gene TRBJ2-7; TRBD1 is a possible D gene (5 bases). The length of the CDR3 is 15 residues. CDR1 and CDR2 (germline): SGHVS, FQNEAQ. The V end was cut by 5 bases, the J end by 0 bases, with 14 bases between. The CDR3 is CASSIQQAVSYEQYF. In nucleotides, the CDR3 is TGTGCCAGCAGCATCCAACAGGCTGTCTCCTACGAGCAGTACTTC.

The V call is TRBV5-1, the J call TRBJ2-7; D might be TRBD1 (5 bases). This CDR3 spans 15 amino acids. Germline V CDR1 and CDR2: SGHRS, YFSETQ. V lost 4 bases and J lost 4, with 18 bases in between. CDR3 nucleotide sequence: TGCGCCAGCAGCGCGAACGCAGGGCTTTCGTACGAGCAGTACTTC. This translates into CASSANAGLSYEQYF.

The V and J genes are TRBV7-9 and TRBJ1-2; D is unclear. From germline, CDR1 is SEHNR and CDR2 FQNEAQ (reference sequence). The V gene lost 2 bases and the J gene lost 4 bases, with 11 bases spanning the gap. The CDR3 extends over 14 amino acids. In DNA form, the CDR3 reads TGTGCCAGCAGCTTAACACCTTTGTCCTATGGCTACACCTTC. Residues: CASSLTPLSYGYTF. Supplemented by reference TRBV7-9 and TRBJ1-2, the full variable domain reads DTGVSQNPRHKITKRGQNVTFRCDPISEHNRLYWYRQTLGQGPEFLTYFQNEAQLEKSRLLSDRFSAERPKGSFSTLEIQRTEQGDSAMYLCASSLTPLSYGYTFGSGTRLTVV.

The chain joins TRBV4-1 to TRBJ1-2, with D hard to call. V lost 0 bases to trimming and J lost 4 bases, with 15 bases between them. Germline CDR1 MGHRA, CDR2 YSYEKL. The CDR3 has 16 amino acids. CDR3 bases: TGCGCCAGCAGCCAAGATATCGACTATTTGGGCTATGGCTACACCTTC. Translated, it gives CASSQDIDYLGYGYTF.

The J gene is TRBJ2-2, the V gene TRBV7-9; 9 nucleotides line up with TRBD1. The V segment lost 1 base and the J segment 3 bases; nucleotides outside the gene matches: 0. The CDR3 is 15 amino acids. Germline V gene lookup returns CDR1 SEHNR and CDR2 FQNEAQ (reference sequence). CDR3 DNA sequence: TGTGCCAGCAGCTTAGGGGACAGGGACACCGGGGAGCTGTTTTTT. Translation gives CASSLGDRDTGELFF.